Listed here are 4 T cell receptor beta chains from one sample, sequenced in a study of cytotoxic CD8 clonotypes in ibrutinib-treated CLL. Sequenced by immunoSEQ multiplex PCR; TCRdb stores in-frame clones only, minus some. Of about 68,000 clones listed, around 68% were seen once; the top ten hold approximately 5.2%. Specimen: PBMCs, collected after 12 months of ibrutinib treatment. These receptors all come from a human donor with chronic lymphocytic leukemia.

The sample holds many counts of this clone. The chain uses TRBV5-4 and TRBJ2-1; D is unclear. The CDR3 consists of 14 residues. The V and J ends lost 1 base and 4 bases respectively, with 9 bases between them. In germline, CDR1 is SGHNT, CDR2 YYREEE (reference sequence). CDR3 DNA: TGTGCCAGCAGCTTGTCTATACTTTACAATGAGCAGTTCTTC. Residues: CASSLSILYNEQFF.

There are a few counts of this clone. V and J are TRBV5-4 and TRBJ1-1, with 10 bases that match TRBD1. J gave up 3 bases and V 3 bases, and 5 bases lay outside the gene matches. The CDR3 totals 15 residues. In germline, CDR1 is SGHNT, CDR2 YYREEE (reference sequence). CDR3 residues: CASSSVGQGYTEAFF. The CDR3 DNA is TGTGCCAGCAGCTCCGTGGGACAGGGGTACACTGAAGCTTTCTTT.

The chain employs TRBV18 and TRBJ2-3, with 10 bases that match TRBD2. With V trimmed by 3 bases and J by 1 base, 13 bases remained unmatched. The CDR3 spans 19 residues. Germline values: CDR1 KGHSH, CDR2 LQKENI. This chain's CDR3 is CASSPVGAGGRSGTDTQYF. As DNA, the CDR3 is TGTGCCAGCTCACCGGTCGGAGCGGGGGGGCGTTCAGGCACAGATACGCAGTATTTT. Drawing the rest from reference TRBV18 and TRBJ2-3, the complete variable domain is NAGVMQNPRHLVRRRGQEARLRCSPMKGHSHVYWYRQLPEEGLKFMVYLQKENIIDESGMPKERFSAEFPKEGPSILRIQQVVRGDSAAYFCASSPVGAGGRSGTDTQYFGPGTRLTVL.

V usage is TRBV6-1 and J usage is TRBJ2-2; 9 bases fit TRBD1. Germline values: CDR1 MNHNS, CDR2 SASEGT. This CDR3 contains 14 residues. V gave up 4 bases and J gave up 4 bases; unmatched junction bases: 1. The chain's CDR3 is CASSVGQGTGELFF. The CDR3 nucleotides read TGTGCCAGCAGTGTGGGACAGGGCACCGGGGAGCTGTTTTTT.